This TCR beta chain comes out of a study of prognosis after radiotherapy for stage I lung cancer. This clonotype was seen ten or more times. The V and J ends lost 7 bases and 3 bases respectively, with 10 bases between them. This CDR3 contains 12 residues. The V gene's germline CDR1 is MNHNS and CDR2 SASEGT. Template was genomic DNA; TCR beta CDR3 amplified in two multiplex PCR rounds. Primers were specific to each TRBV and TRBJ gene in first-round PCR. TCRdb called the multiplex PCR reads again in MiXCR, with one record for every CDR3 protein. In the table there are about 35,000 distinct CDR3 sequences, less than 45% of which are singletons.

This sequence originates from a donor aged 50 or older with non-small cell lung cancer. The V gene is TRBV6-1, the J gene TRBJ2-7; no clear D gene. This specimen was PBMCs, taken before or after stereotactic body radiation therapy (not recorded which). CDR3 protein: CASTGELYEQYF. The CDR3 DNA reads TGTGCCAGCACTGGGGAACTCTACGAGCAGTACTTC.